The source of this TCR beta chain is a study of blood T cells in healthy people across ages. The second PCR ran roughly 7 to 11 cycles with a sample-barcoded 5' primer and J-beta primers. A template-switch adaptor that had 12 random nucleotides put a tag on each cDNA molecule. One entry per CDR3 protein results from TCRdb running MiXCR on the 5' RACE reads. The table shows 1.5 million to 2 million distinct CDR3 sequences, with about two fifths occurring only once. This clonotype was found a few times. What it binds is not known. Staff drew 9 to 10 milliliters of peripheral blood from each donor. CDR1 and CDR2 (germline): SGHTA, FQGNSA. V lost 5 bases and J lost 5, with 15 bases in between. CDR3 length equals 14 residues. Study-wide results and caveats: TCR beta diversity was tightly associated with the proportion of naive T cells. More naive CD4+ cells and higher diversity marked long-lived donors relative to aged donors.

Sequenced input: blood. The receptor comes from a human donor in good health. The chain employs TRBV7-2 and TRBJ2-5, with D possibly TRBD1 on 5 matching bases. The CDR3 reads CASSIRVGAETQYF. The DNA of the CDR3 is TGTGCCAGCAGCATCCGAGTAGGGGCGGAGACCCAGTACTTC.